The TCR beta chain under discussion was sequenced for a study of cytomegalovirus exposure and HLA in healthy donors. About the research overall: An earlier analysis identified approximately 120 million unique TCR beta sequences in about 170 million T cells.

As regards this clone: Its specificity is not known.

General observations from the study: It was reported in a later analysis that an Asian-associated ancestry cluster showed fewer N-insertions than the approximately 670-donor mean.

The PCR employed 60 Vbeta primers together with 13 Jbeta primers. TCRdb's copy holds only in-frame clones and misses some; the assay was immunoSEQ multiplex PCR. The sample lists approximately 150,000 clones, approximately 82% seen once, with roughly 9.9% in the top ten. This CDR3 is 16 amino acids long. The V end was cut by 2 bases, the J end by 3 bases, with 14 bases between. Germline V gene lookup returns CDR1 SGHDT and CDR2 YYEEEE. V usage is TRBV5-6 and J usage is TRBJ2-2; D possibly corresponds to TRBD1 (6 bases). Sequenced material: PBMCs. This receptor was obtained from a woman between 55 and 75 years old in good health and CMV-seropositive. CDR3 in amino acids: CASSLQGDWDTGELFF. CDR3 nucleotides: TGTGCCAGCAGCTTACAGGGAGATTGGGACACCGGGGAGCTGTTTTTT.